The clone carrying this TCR beta chain has at least ten counts. No antigen is known for it. Library preparation (for TCRbeta) was performed with unique molecular identifiers. TCRdb re-analysed the PCR reads in MiXCR, keeping a single row per CDR3 protein. The sample carries 140,000 or so distinct CDR3 sequences, around 9% recorded once. The data originate from a study of T-cell reconstitution after alpha-beta-depleted transplantation in children. Overall study results and limits: By about two months after transplant, alpha-beta T cells reportedly arose from several hundred graft clones that had expanded.

Germline V gene data show CDR1 as SGHTA and CDR2 as FQGTGA. The CDR3 totals 15 residues. Trimming took 4 bases from V and 2 from J; bases not matched to a gene: 8. The clonotype originates from a female patient between 2 and 15 years old who had a stem cell transplant for congenital amegakaryocytic thrombocytopenia, so the T cells may come from the graft donor. Sample: PBMCs, mostly from graft donor cells, taken 180 days after TCRalphabeta/CD19-depleted stem cell transplant. The rearrangement links TRBV7-3 to TRBJ2-7, with TRBD2 identical over 7 bases. CDR3 loop: CASSSNGGGAYEQYF. The CDR3 nucleotides are TGTGCCAGCAGCTCAAACGGGGGAGGGGCCTACGAGCAGTACTTC.